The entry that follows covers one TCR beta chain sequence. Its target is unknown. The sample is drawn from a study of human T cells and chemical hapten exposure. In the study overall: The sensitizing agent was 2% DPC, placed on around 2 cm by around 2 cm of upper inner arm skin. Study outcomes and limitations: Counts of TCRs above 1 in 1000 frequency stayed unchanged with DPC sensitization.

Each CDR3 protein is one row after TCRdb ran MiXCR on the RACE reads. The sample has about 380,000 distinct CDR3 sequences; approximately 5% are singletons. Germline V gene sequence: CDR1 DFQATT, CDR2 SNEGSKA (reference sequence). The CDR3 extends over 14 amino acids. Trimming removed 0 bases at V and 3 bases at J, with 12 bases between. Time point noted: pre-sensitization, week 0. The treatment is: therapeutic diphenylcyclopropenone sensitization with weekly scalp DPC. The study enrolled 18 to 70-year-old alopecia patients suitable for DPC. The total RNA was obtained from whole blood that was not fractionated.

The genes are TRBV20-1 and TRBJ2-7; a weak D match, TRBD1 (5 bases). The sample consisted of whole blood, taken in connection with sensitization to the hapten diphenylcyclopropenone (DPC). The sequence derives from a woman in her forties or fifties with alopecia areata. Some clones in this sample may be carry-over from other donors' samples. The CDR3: CSARDPDKNYEQYF. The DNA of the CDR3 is TGCAGTGCTAGAGATCCGGACAAAAACTACGAGCAGTACTTC.